This paragraph covers one T cell receptor (beta chain) sequence. The antigen is unknown. Amplification yielded TCR beta CDR3 regions, with RNA transcripts as the source. Primed by the HTBI set, a first-round RT-PCR was run on the TCR CDR3. TCRdb re-derived calls from the multiplex PCR reads in MiXCR, one entry per CDR3 protein. Of 300,000 to 350,000 distinct CDR3 sequences in the sample, around 13% are singletons; the top ten hold 20% to 25%. Graves' hyperthyroidism without ophthalmopathy progression within 18 months was termed stable. The trim removed 5 bases at V and 4 bases at J, leaving 7 bases unmatched. The CDR3 length is 14 residues. The V gene's germline CDR1 is PRHDT and CDR2 FYEKMQ (reference sequence). These data come from a study of T cells in Graves' hyperthyroidism and ophthalmopathy. General study results and limits: Most clonotypes expanded in the thyroid (above 0.001) were also present in blood.

This TCR was sampled from a woman aged 25 to 45 with Graves' hyperthyroidism. The chain is built from TRBV13 and TRBJ2-5, with 7 bases lining up with TRBD1. Sequences were obtained from blood. In DNA, the CDR3 is TGTGCCAGCAGCCCCAGACAGGGCGCAGAGACCCAGTACTTC. Encoded protein: CASSPRQGAETQYF. The full variable domain, in which reference TRBV13 and TRBJ2-5 provide the parts outside the CDR3, is AAGVIQSPRHLIKEKRETATLKCYPIPRHDTVYWYQQGPGQDPQFLISFYEKMQSDKGSIPDRFSAQQFSDYHSELNMSSLELGDSALYFCASSPRQGAETQYFGPGTRLLVL.